This is a list of T cell receptor beta chains from one sample in a study of OX40 agonist ivuxolimab in advanced cancers. Using immunoSEQ multiplex PCR, the repertoire was profiled, and TCRdb retains in-frame clones only, with some absent. The sample records 55,000 to 70,000 clones, less than 90% being singletons. The specimen comprised CD4+ or CD8+ T cells sorted from blood, sampled in a trial of the OX40 agonist ivuxolimab. Every receptor here comes from an adult with an advanced solid tumor such as melanoma, head and neck, liver or kidney cancer. CDR3s include the opening cysteine and the closing phenylalanine or tryptophan. Fields, in order: D gene, clone size, J gene, V gene, CDR3 protein, CDR3 DNA. The D gene is left open where the match is weak. Where a row states a size, it is once, few, many or the class of an expanded clone; other rows omit it.

d_gene: .; abundance: few; j_gene: TRBJ1-1; v_gene: TRBV14; CDR3aa: CASSLLPNTEAFF; CDR3nt: TGTGCCAGCAGCTTATTACCGAACACTGAAGCTTTCTTT
d_gene: TRBD2; abundance: .; j_gene: TRBJ2-1; v_gene: TRBV7-3; CDR3aa: CASSSTPVGRGGYNEQFF; CDR3nt: TGTGCCAGCAGCTCAACCCCCGTCGGGAGGGGTGGGTACAATGAGCAGTTCTTC
d_gene: TRBD1; abundance: few; j_gene: TRBJ1-2; v_gene: TRBV5-1; CDR3aa: CASSFPGQGKGYTF; CDR3nt: TGCGCCAGCAGCTTTCCGGGACAGGGTAAAGGCTACACCTTC
d_gene: .; abundance: .; j_gene: TRBJ2-5; v_gene: TRBV5-1; CDR3aa: CASSLGGLGETQYF; CDR3nt: TGCGCCAGCAGCTTGGGTGGGCTAGGGGAGACCCAGTACTTC
d_gene: TRBD1; abundance: .; j_gene: TRBJ1-2; v_gene: TRBV4-2; CDR3aa: CASSLGQGGNYGYTF; CDR3nt: TGTGCCAGCAGCCTAGGACAGGGTGGTAACTATGGCTACACCTTC
d_gene: .; abundance: .; j_gene: TRBJ2-3; v_gene: TRBV21-1; CDR3aa: CASSNPSRGCDTQYF; CDR3nt: TGTGCCAGCAGCAACCCCTCCCGGGGTTGCGATACGCAGTATTTT
d_gene: TRBD2; abundance: .; j_gene: TRBJ2-3; v_gene: TRBV5-1; CDR3aa: CASSLGLASGGPDTQYF; CDR3nt: TGCGCCAGCAGCTTGGGGTTGGCTAGCGGGGGCCCGGATACGCAGTATTTT
d_gene: TRBD1; abundance: .; j_gene: TRBJ2-1; v_gene: TRBV2; CDR3aa: CASSSGQGFDEQFF; CDR3nt: TGTGCCAGCAGCTCCGGACAGGGGTTCGATGAGCAGTTCTTC
d_gene: .; abundance: .; j_gene: TRBJ2-2; v_gene: TRBV28; CDR3aa: CASSLDWTGELFF; CDR3nt: TGTGCCAGCAGTTTGGACTGGACCGGGGAGCTGTTTTTT
d_gene: .; abundance: .; j_gene: TRBJ1-1; v_gene: TRBV6-4; CDR3aa: CASSDSSRGREAFF; CDR3nt: TGTGCCAGCAGTGACTCGAGTCGGGGTCGTGAAGCTTTCTTT
d_gene: .; abundance: .; j_gene: TRBJ2-1; v_gene: TRBV7-2; CDR3aa: CASSPSLATAEQFF; CDR3nt: TGTGCCAGCAGCCCGAGTCTAGCGACTGCTGAGCAGTTCTTC
d_gene: TRBD1; abundance: .; j_gene: TRBJ2-7; v_gene: TRBV5-1; CDR3aa: CASRPGQGYEQYF; CDR3nt: TGCGCCAGCAGACCGGGACAGGGCTACGAGCAGTACTTC
d_gene: .; abundance: .; j_gene: TRBJ1-5; v_gene: TRBV18; CDR3aa: CASNRDGNQPQHF; CDR3nt: TGTGCCAGTAACAGGGACGGCAATCAGCCCCAGCATTTT
d_gene: .; abundance: .; j_gene: TRBJ1-2; v_gene: TRBV6-5; CDR3aa: CASSSSGLDYGYTF; CDR3nt: TGTGCCAGCAGTTCCTCTGGACTGGACTATGGCTACACCTTC
d_gene: .; abundance: .; j_gene: TRBJ2-7; v_gene: TRBV11-2; CDR3aa: CASSLHRGRSGYSYEQYF; CDR3nt: TGTGCCAGCAGCTTACATCGAGGTCGCTCAGGGTACTCCTACGAGCAGTACTTC
d_gene: .; abundance: .; j_gene: TRBJ1-2; v_gene: TRBV6-5; CDR3aa: CASSPERSNYGHTF; CDR3nt: TGTGCCAGCAGCCCCGAAAGATCCAACTATGGCCACACCTTC
d_gene: .; abundance: once; j_gene: TRBJ1-5; v_gene: TRBV29-1; CDR3aa: CSAWGDLGWFQPQHF; CDR3nt: TGCAGCGCCTGGGGGGACCTCGGGTGGTTTCAGCCCCAGCATTTT
d_gene: .; abundance: .; j_gene: TRBJ1-1; v_gene: TRBV19; CDR3aa: CASSMGGIRDTEAFF; CDR3nt: TGTGCCAGTAGTATGGGGGGGATTCGGGACACTGAAGCTTTCTTT
d_gene: .; abundance: .; j_gene: TRBJ1-1; v_gene: TRBV27; CDR3aa: CASSLVGITEAFF; CDR3nt: TGTGCCAGCAGTTTAGTGGGCATCACTGAAGCTTTCTTT
d_gene: .; abundance: .; j_gene: TRBJ1-5; v_gene: TRBV2; CDR3aa: CASSLSWDNQPQHF; CDR3nt: TGTGCCAGCAGTTTGTCCTGGGACAATCAGCCCCAGCATTTT
d_gene: TRBD2; abundance: .; j_gene: TRBJ2-6; v_gene: TRBV7-9; CDR3aa: CASSSGTTSGANVLTF; CDR3nt: TGTGCCAGCAGTTCCGGGACTACATCTGGGGCCAACGTCCTGACTTTC
d_gene: .; abundance: .; j_gene: TRBJ2-7; v_gene: TRBV5-4; CDR3aa: CASSPRGGSSYEQYF; CDR3nt: TGTGCCAGCAGCCCGAGGGGGGGGTCCTCCTACGAGCAGTACTTC
d_gene: .; abundance: .; j_gene: TRBJ1-5; v_gene: TRBV28; CDR3aa: CASGLKPQHF; CDR3nt: TGTGCCAGCGGACTCAAGCCCCAGCATTTT
d_gene: TRBD2; abundance: .; j_gene: TRBJ2-5; v_gene: TRBV4-2; CDR3aa: CASSQELAFSETQYF; CDR3nt: TGTGCCAGCAGCCAGGAACTAGCGTTCTCGGAGACCCAGTACTTC
d_gene: TRBD1; abundance: .; j_gene: TRBJ1-3; v_gene: TRBV7-6; CDR3aa: CASSLEGANTIYF; CDR3nt: TGTGCCAGCAGCTTAGAGGGGGCAAACACCATATATTTT
d_gene: .; abundance: once; j_gene: TRBJ1-4; v_gene: TRBV1; CDR3aa: CTSSHKIARDREKLFF; CDR3nt: TGCACCAGCAGCCACAAGATAGCCAGGGATAGGGAAAAACTGTTTTTT
d_gene: TRBD2; abundance: .; j_gene: TRBJ2-3; v_gene: TRBV28; CDR3aa: CASSTSGAGDTQYF; CDR3nt: TGTGCCAGCAGTACTAGCGGGGCGGGAGATACGCAGTATTTT
d_gene: .; abundance: .; j_gene: TRBJ2-5; v_gene: TRBV6-5; CDR3aa: CASRGPGEETQYF; CDR3nt: TGTGCCAGCAGGGGCCCCGGGGAAGAGACCCAGTACTTC
d_gene: TRBD2; abundance: once; j_gene: TRBJ2-3; v_gene: TRBV2; CDR3aa: CASLAGGHTDTQYF; CDR3nt: TGTGCCAGTCTAGCGGGGGGGCACACAGATACGCAGTATTTT
d_gene: .; abundance: .; j_gene: TRBJ2-7; v_gene: TRBV27; CDR3aa: CASSLRDLSYEQYF; CDR3nt: TGTGCCAGCAGTTTACGGGACCTCTCCTACGAGCAGTACTTC
d_gene: .; abundance: .; j_gene: TRBJ2-2; v_gene: TRBV7-6; CDR3aa: CASSLARAGELFF; CDR3nt: TGTGCCAGCAGCTTAGCACGAGCCGGGGAGCTGTTTTTT
d_gene: .; abundance: .; j_gene: TRBJ2-7; v_gene: TRBV20-1; CDR3aa: CSLQGDYEQYF; CDR3nt: TGCAGCCTACAGGGAGACTACGAGCAGTACTTC
d_gene: .; abundance: .; j_gene: TRBJ2-3; v_gene: TRBV9; CDR3aa: CASSVASFDTQYF; CDR3nt: TGTGCCAGCAGCGTAGCTAGCTTCGATACGCAGTATTTT
d_gene: .; abundance: once; j_gene: TRBJ1-5; v_gene: TRBV28; CDR3aa: CASREQGQPQHF; CDR3nt: TGTGCCAGCAGGGAGCAGGGTCAGCCCCAGCATTTT
d_gene: .; abundance: .; j_gene: TRBJ1-1; v_gene: TRBV7-6; CDR3aa: CASSDSSLYRGRRTEAFF; CDR3nt: TGTGCCAGCAGCGATAGCTCCCTTTATCGGGGGCGCCGGACTGAAGCTTTCTTT
d_gene: .; abundance: .; j_gene: TRBJ2-1; v_gene: TRBV5-1; CDR3aa: CASSLGGVPIYNEQFF; CDR3nt: TGCGCCAGCAGCTTGGGGGGGGTCCCCATATACAATGAGCAGTTCTTC
d_gene: .; abundance: .; j_gene: TRBJ1-2; v_gene: TRBV19; CDR3aa: CASSDGGASYGYTF; CDR3nt: TGTGCCAGTAGTGATGGGGGCGCGAGCTATGGCTACACCTTC
d_gene: .; abundance: once; j_gene: TRBJ1-5; v_gene: TRBV6-5; CDR3aa: CASSLTGYSNQPQHF; CDR3nt: TGTGCCAGCAGTTTAACAGGGTATAGCAATCAGCCCCAGCATTTT
d_gene: .; abundance: .; j_gene: TRBJ2-7; v_gene: TRBV27; CDR3aa: CASSLTALSYEQYF; CDR3nt: TGTGCCAGCAGTTTAACGGCCCTCTCCTACGAGCAGTACTTC
d_gene: TRBD2; abundance: .; j_gene: TRBJ2-3; v_gene: TRBV4-2; CDR3aa: CASSQDPGGSTDTQYF; CDR3nt: TGTGCCAGCAGCCAAGACCCGGGGGGGAGCACAGATACGCAGTATTTT
d_gene: .; abundance: .; j_gene: TRBJ1-2; v_gene: TRBV29-1; CDR3aa: CSAKGERDGYTF; CDR3nt: TGCAGCGCAAAGGGGGAAAGGGATGGCTACACCTTC